The table lists the clone carrying this T cell receptor beta chain with a few counts. This sample is drawn from a study of identical twins. Germline lookup yields CDR1 KGHSH and CDR2 LQKENI. This CDR3 comprises 14 residues. Trimming took 2 bases from V and 0 from J, leaving 5 bases between them. TCRdb recomputed calls from the 5' RACE reads with MiXCR, one row per CDR3 protein. The profile shows more than 1.5 million distinct CDR3 sequences, 32% of them singletons. The clonotype was recovered from a newborn girl in good health. V is TRBV18 and J is TRBJ1-5; unclear D gene. Sequencing was performed on cord blood. CDR3 residues: CASSPIPSNQPQHF. CDR3 nucleotides: TGTGCCAGCTCACCAATCCCTAGCAATCAGCCCCAGCATTTT.